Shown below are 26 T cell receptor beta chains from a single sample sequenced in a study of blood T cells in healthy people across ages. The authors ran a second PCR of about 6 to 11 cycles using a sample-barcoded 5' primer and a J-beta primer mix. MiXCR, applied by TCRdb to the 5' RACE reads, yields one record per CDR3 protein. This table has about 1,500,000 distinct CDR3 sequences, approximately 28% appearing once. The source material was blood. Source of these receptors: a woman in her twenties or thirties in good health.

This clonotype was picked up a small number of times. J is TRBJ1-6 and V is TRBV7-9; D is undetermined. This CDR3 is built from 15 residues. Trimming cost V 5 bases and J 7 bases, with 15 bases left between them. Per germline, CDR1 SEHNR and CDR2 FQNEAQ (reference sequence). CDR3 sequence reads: CASSPGGASNSPLHF. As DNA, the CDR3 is TGTGCCAGCAGCCCCGGCGGAGCCTCCAATTCACCCCTCCACTTT.

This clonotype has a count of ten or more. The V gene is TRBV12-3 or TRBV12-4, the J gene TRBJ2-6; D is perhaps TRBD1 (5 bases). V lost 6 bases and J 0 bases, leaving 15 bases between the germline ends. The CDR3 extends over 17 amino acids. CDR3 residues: CASSLGAKSSGANVLTF. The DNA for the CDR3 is TGTGCCAGCAGCCTTGGGGCGAAAAGCTCTGGGGCCAACGTCCTGACTTTC.

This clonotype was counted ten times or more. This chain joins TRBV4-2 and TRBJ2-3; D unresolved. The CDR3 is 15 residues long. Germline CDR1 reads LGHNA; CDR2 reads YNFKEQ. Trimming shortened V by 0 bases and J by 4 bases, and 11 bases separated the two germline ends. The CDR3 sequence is CASSQEGSVADTQYF. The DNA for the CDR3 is TGTGCCAGCAGCCAAGAGGGAAGTGTCGCAGATACGCAGTATTTT.

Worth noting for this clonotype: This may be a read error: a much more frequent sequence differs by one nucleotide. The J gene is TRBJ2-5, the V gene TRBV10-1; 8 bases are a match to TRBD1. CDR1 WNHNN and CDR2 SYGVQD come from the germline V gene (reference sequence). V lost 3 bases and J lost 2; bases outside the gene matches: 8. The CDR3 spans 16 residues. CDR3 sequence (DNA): TGCGCCAGCAGTGAAGGACAGGGAGGTTGGCAAGAGACCCAGTACTTC. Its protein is CASSEGQGGWQETQYF.

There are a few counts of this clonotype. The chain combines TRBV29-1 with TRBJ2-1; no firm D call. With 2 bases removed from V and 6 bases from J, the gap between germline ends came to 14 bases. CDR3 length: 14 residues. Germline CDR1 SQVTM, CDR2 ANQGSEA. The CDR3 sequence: CSVELLGLGNEQFF. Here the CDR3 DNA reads TGCAGCGTTGAATTGCTGGGGTTGGGCAATGAGCAGTTCTTC.

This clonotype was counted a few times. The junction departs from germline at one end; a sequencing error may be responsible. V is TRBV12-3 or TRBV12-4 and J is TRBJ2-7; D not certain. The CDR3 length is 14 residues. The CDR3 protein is CAGSLGLSTYEQYF. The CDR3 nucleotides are TGTGCCGGCAGTTTAGGGTTATCTACCTACGAGCAGTACTTC.

CDR3 DNA sequence: TGTGCCAGCAGATCCGGACAGGGGGCCGAGGCTGAAGCTTTCTTT. It codes for CASRSGQGAEAEAFF. The chain couples TRBV5-4 to TRBJ1-1, with 11 nucleotides matching TRBD1. CDR1 and CDR2 from the germline V gene are SGHNT and YYREEE (reference sequence). The CDR3 is 15 amino acids. The ends lost 5 bases at V and 6 bases at J; junction bases unmatched: 9. The whole variable domain, remainder taken from reference TRBV5-4 and TRBJ1-1, is ETGVTQSPTHLIKTRGQQVTLRCSSQSGHNTVSWYQQALGQGPQFIFQYYREEENGRGNFPPRFSGLQFPNYSSELNVNALELDDSALYLCASRSGQGAEAEAFFGQGTRLTVV.

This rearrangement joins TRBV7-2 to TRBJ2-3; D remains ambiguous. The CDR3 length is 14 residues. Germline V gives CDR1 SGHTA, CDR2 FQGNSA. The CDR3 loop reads CATSRPTSTDTQYF. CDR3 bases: TGTGCGACCTCGAGGCCCACTAGCACAGATACGCAGTATTTT.

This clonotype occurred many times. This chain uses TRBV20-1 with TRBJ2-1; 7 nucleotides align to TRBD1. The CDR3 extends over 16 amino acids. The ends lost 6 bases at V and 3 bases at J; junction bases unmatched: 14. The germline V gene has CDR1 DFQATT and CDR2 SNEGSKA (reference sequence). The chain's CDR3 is CSARVRQGKGYNEQFF. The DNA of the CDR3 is TGCAGTGCCCGAGTTCGACAGGGCAAAGGCTACAATGAGCAGTTCTTC.

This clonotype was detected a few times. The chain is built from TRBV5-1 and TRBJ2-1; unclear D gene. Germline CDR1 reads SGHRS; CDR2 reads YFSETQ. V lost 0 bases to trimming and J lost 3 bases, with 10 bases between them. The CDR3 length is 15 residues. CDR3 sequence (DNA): TGCGCCAGCAGCTTGGCCGGGTCCGACTACAATGAGCAGTTCTTC. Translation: CASSLAGSDYNEQFF.

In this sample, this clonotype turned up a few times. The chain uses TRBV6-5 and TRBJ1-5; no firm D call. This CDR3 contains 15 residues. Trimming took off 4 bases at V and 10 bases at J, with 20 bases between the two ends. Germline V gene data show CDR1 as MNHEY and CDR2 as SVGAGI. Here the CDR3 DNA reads TGTGCCAGCAGTTCCTCGCCTGCCGGTAGTCACCCCCAGCATTTT. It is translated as CASSSSPAGSHPQHF.

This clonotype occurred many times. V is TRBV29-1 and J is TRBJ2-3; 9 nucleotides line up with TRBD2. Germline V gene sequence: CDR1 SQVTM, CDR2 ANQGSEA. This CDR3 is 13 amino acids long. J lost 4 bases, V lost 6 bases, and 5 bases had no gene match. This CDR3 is CSVGGRESDTQYF. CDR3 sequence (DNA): TGCAGCGTCGGCGGGAGGGAGTCAGATACGCAGTATTTT.

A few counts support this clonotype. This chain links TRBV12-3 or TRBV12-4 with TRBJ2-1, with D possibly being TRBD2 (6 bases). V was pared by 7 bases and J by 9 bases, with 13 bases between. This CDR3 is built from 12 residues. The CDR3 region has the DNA TGTGCCAGCACCCTGGGGGGAATTGAGCAGTTCTTC. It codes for CASTLGGIEQFF.

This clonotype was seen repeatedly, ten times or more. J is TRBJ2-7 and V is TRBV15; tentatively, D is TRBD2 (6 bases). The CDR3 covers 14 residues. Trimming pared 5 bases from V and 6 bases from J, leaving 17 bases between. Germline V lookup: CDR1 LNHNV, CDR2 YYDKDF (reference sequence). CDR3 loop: CATSASDRGGEQYF. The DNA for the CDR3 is TGTGCCACCAGCGCAAGCGATAGGGGAGGCGAGCAGTACTTC.

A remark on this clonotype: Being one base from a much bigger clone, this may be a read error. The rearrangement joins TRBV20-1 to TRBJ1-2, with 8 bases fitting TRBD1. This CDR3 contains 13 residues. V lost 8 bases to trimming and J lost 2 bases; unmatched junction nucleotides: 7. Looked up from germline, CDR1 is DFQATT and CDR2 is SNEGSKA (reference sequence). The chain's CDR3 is CSPGDRRNYGYTF. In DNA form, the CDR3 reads TGCAGTCCTGGGGACAGGAGAAACTATGGCTACACCTTC.

The CDR3, as DNA: TGTGCCAGCAGTTCAGGACAGGGGCGCCCGTCCCGTGAAGCTTTCTTT. It is translated as CASSSGQGRPSREAFF. V and J are TRBV9 and TRBJ1-1; 9 bases align to TRBD1. V shed 5 bases, J shed 7 bases, and the junction held 15 bases outside the gene matches. CDR1 and CDR2 (germline): SGDLS, YYNGEE. This CDR3 region has 16 residues.

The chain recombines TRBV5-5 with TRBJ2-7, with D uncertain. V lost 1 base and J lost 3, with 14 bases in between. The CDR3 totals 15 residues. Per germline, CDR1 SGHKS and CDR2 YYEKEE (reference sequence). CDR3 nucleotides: TGTGCCAGCAGCTTGCATCTGAGTTCTTTCTACGAGCAGTACTTC. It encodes CASSLHLSSFYEQYF.

The CDR3 region is CASRPTGLPDTQYF. The CDR3 DNA reads TGTGCCAGCAGACCTACAGGGTTGCCAGATACGCAGTATTTT. This chain uses TRBV12-3 or TRBV12-4 with TRBJ2-3; maybe TRBD1 (6 bases). The CDR3 totals 14 residues. Between the trimmed V and J ends, which lost 6 bases and 4 bases, there was a span of 14 bases.

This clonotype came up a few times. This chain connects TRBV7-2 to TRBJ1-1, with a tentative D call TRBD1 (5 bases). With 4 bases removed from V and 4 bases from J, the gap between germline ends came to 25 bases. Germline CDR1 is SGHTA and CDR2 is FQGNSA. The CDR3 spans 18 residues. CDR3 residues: CASSSPSYHRQRSTEAFF. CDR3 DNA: TGTGCCAGCAGCTCCCCGTCCTACCACAGACAGAGAAGCACTGAAGCTTTCTTT.

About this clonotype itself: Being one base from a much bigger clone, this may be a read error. In nucleotides, the CDR3 is TGTGCCAGCAGTTGCTGGGACATGGGCCAGCCCCAGCATTTT. The encoded protein is CASSCWDMGQPQHF. The chain recombines TRBV12-3 or TRBV12-4 with TRBJ1-5, with D possibly TRBD1 on 6 matching bases. The CDR3 is made up of 14 amino acids. Deletions cut 4 bases from V and 7 bases from J, with 14 bases between.

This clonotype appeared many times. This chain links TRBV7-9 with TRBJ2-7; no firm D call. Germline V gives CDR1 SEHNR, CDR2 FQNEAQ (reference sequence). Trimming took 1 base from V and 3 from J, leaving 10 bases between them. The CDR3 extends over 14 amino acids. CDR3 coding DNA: TGTGCCAGCAGCTTAGACGGCACCTACTACGAGCAGTACTTC. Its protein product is CASSLDGTYYEQYF.

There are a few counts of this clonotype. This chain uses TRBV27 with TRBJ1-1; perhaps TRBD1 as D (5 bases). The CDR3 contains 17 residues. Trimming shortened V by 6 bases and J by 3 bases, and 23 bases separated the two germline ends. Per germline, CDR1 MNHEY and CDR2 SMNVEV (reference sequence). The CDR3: CASSQRGFGTGDTEAFF. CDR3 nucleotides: TGTGCCAGCAGCCAGCGTGGGTTTGGGACGGGGGACACTGAAGCTTTCTTT.

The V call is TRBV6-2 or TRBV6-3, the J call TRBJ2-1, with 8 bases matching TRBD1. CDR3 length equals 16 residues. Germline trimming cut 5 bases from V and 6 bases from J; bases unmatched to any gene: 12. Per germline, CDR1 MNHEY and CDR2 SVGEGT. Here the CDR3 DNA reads TGTGCCAGCAGTCCCCTGTCCGAGACAGGGGTCAATGAGCAGTTCTTC. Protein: CASSPLSETGVNEQFF.

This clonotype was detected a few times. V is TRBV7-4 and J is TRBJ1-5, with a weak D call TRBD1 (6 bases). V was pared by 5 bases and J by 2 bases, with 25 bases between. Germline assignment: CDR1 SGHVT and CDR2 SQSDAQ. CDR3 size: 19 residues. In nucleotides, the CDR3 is TGTGCCAGCAGCAGAGATGAAAGTAGGGGGATGTGCGGCAATCAGCCCCAGCATTTT. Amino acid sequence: CASSRDESRGMCGNQPQHF.

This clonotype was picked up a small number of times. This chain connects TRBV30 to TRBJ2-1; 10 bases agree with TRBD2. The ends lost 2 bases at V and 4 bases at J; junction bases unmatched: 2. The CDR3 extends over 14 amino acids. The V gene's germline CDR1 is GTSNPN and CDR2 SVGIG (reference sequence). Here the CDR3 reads CAWSQGLAYNEQFF. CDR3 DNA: TGTGCCTGGAGTCAGGGACTAGCGTACAATGAGCAGTTCTTC.

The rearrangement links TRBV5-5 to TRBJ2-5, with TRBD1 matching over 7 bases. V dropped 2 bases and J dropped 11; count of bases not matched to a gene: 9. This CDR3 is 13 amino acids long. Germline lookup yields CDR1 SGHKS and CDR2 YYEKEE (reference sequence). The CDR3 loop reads CASSLQGFNEQYF. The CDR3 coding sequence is TGTGCCAGCAGCTTACAGGGGTTCAATGAGCAGTACTTC. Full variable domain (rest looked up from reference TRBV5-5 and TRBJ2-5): DAGVTQSPTHLIKTRGQQVTLRCSPISGHKSVSWYQQVLGQGPQFIFQYYEKEERGRGNFPDRFSARQFPNYSSELNVNALLLGDSALYLCASSLQGFNEQYFGPGTRLLVL.